This TCR beta chain comes out of a study of glioma-infiltrating T cells. Amplification of TCR alpha and beta CDR3 regions from RNA used iRepertoire nested multiplex PCR. In TCRdb, the multiplex PCR reads were re-called with MiXCR into one record per CDR3 protein. This table has approximately 110,000 distinct CDR3 sequences, less than 30% appearing once. The CDR3 is 16 residues long, ends included. CDR1 and CDR2 from the germline V gene are MGHDK and SYGVNS. Regarding this clonotype: The missing conserved phenylalanine or tryptophan at the end of this CDR3 makes a read error likely. No DNA is shown, since the ends of the CDR3 on it are uncertain; the CDR3 is the one TCRdb lists.

Sequencing was done on a sample of glioma tissue, nonneoplastic brain tissue, or PBMCs (not recorded which). The source of this sequence is a human donor with low-grade glioma or glioblastoma, undergoing nonglioma brain surgery, or in good health (not recorded which). This sequence joins TRBV25-1 and TRBJ2-2; the table gives TRBD1 as D, unverified against the DNA. CDR3 amino acids: CASSGKRGRNTGELFS.